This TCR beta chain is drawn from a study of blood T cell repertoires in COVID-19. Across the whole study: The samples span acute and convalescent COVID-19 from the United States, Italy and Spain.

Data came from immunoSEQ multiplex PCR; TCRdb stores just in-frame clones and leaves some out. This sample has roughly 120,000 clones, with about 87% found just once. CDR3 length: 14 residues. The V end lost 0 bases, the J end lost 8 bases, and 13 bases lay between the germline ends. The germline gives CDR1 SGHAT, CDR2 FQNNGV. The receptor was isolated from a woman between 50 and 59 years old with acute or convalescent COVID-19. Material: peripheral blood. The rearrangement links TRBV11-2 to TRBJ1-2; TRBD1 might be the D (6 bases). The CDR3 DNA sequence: TGTGCCAGCAGCTTAGACAGGGGTTGGAGAGGCTACACCTTC. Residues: CASSLDRGWRGYTF.